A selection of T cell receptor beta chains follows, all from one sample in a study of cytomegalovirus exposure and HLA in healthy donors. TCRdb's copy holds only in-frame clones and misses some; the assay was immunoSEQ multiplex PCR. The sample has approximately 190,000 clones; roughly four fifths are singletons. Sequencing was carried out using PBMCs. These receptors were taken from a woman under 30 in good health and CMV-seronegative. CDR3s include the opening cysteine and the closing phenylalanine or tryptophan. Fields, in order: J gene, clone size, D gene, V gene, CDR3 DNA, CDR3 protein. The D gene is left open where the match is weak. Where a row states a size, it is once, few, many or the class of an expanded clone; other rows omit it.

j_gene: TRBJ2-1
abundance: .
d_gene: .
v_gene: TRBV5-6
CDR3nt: TGTGCCAGCAGCTTGGTAAAGGGCTTAGCGGAATCCTACAATGAGCAGTTCTTC
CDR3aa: CASSLVKGLAESYNEQFF

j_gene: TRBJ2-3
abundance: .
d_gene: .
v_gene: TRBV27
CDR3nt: TGTGCCAGCAGTTTATTGGGGGGGCGAAGGGCAGATACGCAGTATTTT
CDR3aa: CASSLLGGRRADTQYF

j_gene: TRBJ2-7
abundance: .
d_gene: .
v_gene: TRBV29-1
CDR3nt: TGCAGCGTTGTCCTCAGGGGAAGATACGAGCAGTACTTC
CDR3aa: CSVVLRGRYEQYF

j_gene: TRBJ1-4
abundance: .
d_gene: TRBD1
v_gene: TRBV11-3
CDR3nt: TGTGCCAGCAGCCGAAGGGACAGCACGGAAAAACTGTTTTTT
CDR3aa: CASSRRDSTEKLFF

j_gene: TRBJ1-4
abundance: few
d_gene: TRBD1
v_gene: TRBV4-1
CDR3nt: TGCGCCAGCAGCCAGGACAGGGCGGCGATGGGTGAAAAACTGTTTTTT
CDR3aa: CASSQDRAAMGEKLFF

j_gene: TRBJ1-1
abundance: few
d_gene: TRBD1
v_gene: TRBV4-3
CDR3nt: TGCGCCAGCAGCTTCGGACAGGGAAACACTGAAGCTTTCTTT
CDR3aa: CASSFGQGNTEAFF

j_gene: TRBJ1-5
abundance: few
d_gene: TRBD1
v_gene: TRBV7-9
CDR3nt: TGTGCCAGCAGCCAATTAACAGGGGACGGGGTCAATCAGCCCCAGCATTTT
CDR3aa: CASSQLTGDGVNQPQHF

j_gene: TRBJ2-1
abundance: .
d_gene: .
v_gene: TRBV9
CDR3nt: TGTGCCAGCAGCCAATCCCGGGCTAGCGATGCCTCCTACAATGAGCAGTTCTTC
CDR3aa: CASSQSRASDASYNEQFF

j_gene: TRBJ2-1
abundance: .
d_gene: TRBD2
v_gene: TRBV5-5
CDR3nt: TGTGCCAGCAGGACTAGCAAATCCCATCCATACAATGAGCAGTTCTTC
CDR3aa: CASRTSKSHPYNEQFF

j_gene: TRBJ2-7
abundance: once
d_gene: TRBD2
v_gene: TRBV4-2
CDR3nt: TGTGCCAGCAGCCAAGAGGGGGGGGTGGTCTTCTACGAGCAGTACTTC
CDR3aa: CASSQEGGVVFYEQYF

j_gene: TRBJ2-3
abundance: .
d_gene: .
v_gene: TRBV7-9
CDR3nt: TGTGCCAGCAGCTTAGCGGCAAGCACAGATACGCAGTATTTT
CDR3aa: CASSLAASTDTQYF

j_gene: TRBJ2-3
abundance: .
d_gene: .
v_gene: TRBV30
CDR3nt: TGTGCCTGGAGTGTATCTGGACTAATCACAGATACGCAGTATTTT
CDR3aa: CAWSVSGLITDTQYF

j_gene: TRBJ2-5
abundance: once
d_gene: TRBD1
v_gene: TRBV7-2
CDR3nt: TGTGCCAGCAGCCAAACCGGACAGGGGGCGAGGCAAGAGACCCAGTACTTC
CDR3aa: CASSQTGQGARQETQYF

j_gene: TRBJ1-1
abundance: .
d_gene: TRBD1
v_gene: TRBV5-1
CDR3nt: TGCGCCAGCAGCCGGGACAGGGGCAGGACTGAAGCTTTCTTT
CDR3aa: CASSRDRGRTEAFF

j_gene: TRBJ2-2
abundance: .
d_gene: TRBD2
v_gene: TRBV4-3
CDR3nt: TGCGCCAGCAGCCAAGATCGGTGGTCGGGAGGAAGGGGGGAGCTGTTTTTT
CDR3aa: CASSQDRWSGGRGELFF

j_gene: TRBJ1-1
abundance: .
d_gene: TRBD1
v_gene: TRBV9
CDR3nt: TGTGCCAGCAGCTTCAACGACAGGGGCGCCAACACTGAAGCTTTCTTT
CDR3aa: CASSFNDRGANTEAFF

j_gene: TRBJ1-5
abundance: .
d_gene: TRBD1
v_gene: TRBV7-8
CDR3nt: TGTGCCAGCAGCGAACGTCGGACAGGGAATCAGCCCCAGCATTTT
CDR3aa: CASSERRTGNQPQHF

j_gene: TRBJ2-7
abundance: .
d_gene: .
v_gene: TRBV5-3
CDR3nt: TGTGCCAGAAGCTCCCTGGCCCCAGGACTCAGCTCCTACGAGCAGTACTTC
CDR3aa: CARSSLAPGLSSYEQYF

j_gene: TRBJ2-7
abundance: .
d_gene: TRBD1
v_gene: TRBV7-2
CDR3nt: TGTGCCAGCAGCCCACAGGGGATCTACGAGCAGTACTTC
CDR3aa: CASSPQGIYEQYF

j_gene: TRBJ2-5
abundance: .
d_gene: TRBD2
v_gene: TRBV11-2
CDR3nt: TGTGCCAGCAGCCGGACTAGCGGAGTTCAAGAGACCCAGTACTTC
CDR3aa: CASSRTSGVQETQYF

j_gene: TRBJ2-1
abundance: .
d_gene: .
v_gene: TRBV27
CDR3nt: TGTGCCAGCAGTTTAGGGGGGGCTGCATCCTACAATGAGCAGTTCTTC
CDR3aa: CASSLGGAASYNEQFF

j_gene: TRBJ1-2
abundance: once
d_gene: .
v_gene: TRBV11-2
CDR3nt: TGTGCCAGCAGGCAGGGGCGTGATCTTCTATATGGCTACACCTTC
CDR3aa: CASRQGRDLLYGYTF

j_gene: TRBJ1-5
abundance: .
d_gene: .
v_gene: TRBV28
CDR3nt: TGTGCCAGCAGTCTTACAGGGAACAATCAGCCCCAGCATTTT
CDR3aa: CASSLTGNNQPQHF

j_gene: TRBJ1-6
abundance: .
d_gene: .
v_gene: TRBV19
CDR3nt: TGTGCCAGTAGTTACGGGGAGAGCTCCTATAATTCACCCCTCCACTTT
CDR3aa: CASSYGESSYNSPLHF

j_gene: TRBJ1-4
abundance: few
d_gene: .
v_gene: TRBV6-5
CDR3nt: TGTGCCAGCAGCGACGTGCCCACAGGGAAACTGTTTTTT
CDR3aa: CASSDVPTGKLFF

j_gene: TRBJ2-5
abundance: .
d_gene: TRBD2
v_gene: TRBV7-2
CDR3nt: TGTGCCAGCAGCTTGCCCCCGCTAGCGGGAGGAGGTGGGCAAGAGACCCAGTACTTC
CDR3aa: CASSLPPLAGGGGQETQYF

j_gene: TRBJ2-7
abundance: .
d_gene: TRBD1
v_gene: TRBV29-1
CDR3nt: TGCAGCGCCGGACAGGGTAGCTACGAGCAGTACTTC
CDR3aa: CSAGQGSYEQYF

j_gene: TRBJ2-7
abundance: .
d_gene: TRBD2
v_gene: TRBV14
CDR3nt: TGTGCCAGCAGCCACCGAACGTGGACTAGCGGGAGCCACGAGCAGTACTTC
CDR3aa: CASSHRTWTSGSHEQYF

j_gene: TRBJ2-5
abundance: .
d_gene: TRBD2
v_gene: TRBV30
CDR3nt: TGTGCCTGGCAGGGACCGGCTAGCGGGATACAAGAGACCCAGTACTTC
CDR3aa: CAWQGPASGIQETQYF

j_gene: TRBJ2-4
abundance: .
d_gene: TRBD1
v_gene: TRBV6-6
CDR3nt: TGTGCCAGCAGGACAGGGGGGGTAGCCAAAAACATTCAGTACTTC
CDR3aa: CASRTGGVAKNIQYF

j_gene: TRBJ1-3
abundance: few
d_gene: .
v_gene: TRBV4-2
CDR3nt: TGTGCCAGCAGCCAAGATAAGGGGTTCGGAAACACCATATATTTT
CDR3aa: CASSQDKGFGNTIYF

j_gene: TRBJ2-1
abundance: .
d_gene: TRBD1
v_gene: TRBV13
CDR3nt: TGTGCCAGCACCCAAGACAGGGGCCCCTACAATGAGCAGTTCTTC
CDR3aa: CASTQDRGPYNEQFF